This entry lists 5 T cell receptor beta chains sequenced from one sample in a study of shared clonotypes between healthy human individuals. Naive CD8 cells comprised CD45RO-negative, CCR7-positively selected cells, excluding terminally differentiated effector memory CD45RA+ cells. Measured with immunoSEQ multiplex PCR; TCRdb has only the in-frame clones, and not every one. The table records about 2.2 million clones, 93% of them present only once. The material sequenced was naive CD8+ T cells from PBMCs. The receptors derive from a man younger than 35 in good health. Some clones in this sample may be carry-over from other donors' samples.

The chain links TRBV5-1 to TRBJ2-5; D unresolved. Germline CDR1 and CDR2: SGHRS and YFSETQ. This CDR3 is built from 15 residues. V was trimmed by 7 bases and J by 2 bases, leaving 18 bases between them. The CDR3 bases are TGCGCCAGCTCTTTTAAGGCGCATACTCAAGAGACCCAGTACTTC. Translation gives CASSFKAHTQETQYF.

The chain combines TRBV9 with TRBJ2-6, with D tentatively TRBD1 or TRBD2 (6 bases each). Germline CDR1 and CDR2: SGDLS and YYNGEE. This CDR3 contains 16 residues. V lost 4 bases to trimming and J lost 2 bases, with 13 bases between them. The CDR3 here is CASSLAWGPGANVLTF. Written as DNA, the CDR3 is TGTGCCAGCAGCCTAGCGTGGGGGCCTGGGGCCAACGTCCTGACTTTC.

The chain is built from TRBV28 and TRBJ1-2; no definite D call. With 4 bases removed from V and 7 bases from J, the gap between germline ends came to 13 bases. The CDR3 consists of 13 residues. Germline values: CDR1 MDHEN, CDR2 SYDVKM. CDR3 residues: CASSYDGAGGYTF. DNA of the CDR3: TGTGCCAGCAGTTACGATGGAGCTGGTGGCTACACCTTC.

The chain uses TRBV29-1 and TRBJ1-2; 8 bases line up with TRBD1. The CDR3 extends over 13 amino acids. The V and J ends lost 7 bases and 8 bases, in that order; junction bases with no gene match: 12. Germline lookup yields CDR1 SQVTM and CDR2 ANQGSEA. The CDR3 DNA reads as TGCAGCGCACGAAGGGTGGACAGGGACGGCTACACCTTC. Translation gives CSARRVDRDGYTF.

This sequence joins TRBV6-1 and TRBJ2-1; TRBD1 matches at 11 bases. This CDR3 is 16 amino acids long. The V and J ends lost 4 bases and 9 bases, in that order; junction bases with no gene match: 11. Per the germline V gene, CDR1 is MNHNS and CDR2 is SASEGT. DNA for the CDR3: TGTGCCAGCAGTGCCCCCAGGACAGGGGGCAAGAGTGAGCAGTTCTTC. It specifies CASSAPRTGGKSEQFF.